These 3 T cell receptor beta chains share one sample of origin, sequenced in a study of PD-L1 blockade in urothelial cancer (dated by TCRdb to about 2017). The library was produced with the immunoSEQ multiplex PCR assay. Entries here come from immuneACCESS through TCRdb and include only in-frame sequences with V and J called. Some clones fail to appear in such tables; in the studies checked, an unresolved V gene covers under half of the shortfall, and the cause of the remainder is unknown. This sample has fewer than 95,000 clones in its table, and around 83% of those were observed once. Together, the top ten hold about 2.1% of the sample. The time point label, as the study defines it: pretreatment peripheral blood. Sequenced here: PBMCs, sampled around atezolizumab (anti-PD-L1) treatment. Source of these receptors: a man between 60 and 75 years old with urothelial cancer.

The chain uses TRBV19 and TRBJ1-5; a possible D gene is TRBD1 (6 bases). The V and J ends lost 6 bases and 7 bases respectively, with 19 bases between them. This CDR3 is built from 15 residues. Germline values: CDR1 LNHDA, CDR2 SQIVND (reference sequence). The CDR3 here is CASRPTTGIGQPQHF. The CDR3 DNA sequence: TGTGCCAGTAGACCCACCACAGGGATCGGACAGCCCCAGCATTTT.

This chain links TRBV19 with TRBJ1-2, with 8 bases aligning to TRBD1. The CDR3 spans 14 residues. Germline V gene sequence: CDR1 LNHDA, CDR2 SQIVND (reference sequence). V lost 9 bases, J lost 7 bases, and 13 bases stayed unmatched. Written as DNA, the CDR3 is TGTGCCAGCCGAGCAGGGGGCGCGGGCGCTGGCTACACCTTC. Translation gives CASRAGGAGAGYTF.

In nucleotides, the CDR3 is TGTGCCAGCAGTCTGTACACAGATACGCAGTATTTT. Its protein product is CASSLYTDTQYF. This chain joins TRBV28 and TRBJ2-3; D is unresolved. Germline values: CDR1 MDHEN, CDR2 SYDVKM. This CDR3 has 12 amino acids. Trimming took off 5 bases at V and 2 bases at J, with 5 bases between the two ends. Combining the CDR3 with reference TRBV28 and TRBJ2-3 gives the whole variable domain DVKVTQSSRYLVKRTGEKVFLECVQDMDHENMFWYRQDPGLGLRLIYFSYDVKMKEKGDIPEGYSVSREKKERFSLILESASTNQTSMYLCASSLYTDTQYFGPGTRLTVL.